The next 18 T cell receptor beta chains were all read from a single sample in a study of human T cells and chemical hapten exposure (dated by TCRdb to about 2021). What the time point label conveys for this sample: patch test 2, 6 weeks after DPC sensitization. The treatment or condition label here, explained by the study, means: therapeutic diphenylcyclopropenone sensitization with weekly scalp DPC. The library was prepared using RACE. Sequencing was carried out with a NextSeq 500. TCRdb ran its own pipeline on the public reads, namely fastp trimming at Q25 and MiXCR clone calling, and kept in-frame beta chains. When rows share a CDR3 protein, they turn into one entry using the most common DNA and genes. For this sample there are approximately 120,000 distinct CDR3 sequences; about a tenth appear just once. 3.1% of the sample is held by the ten biggest clonotypes. Source: whole blood, taken in connection with sensitization to the hapten diphenylcyclopropenone (DPC). Source of these receptors: a woman aged 40-49 years with alopecia areata. Some clones in this sample may be carry-over from other donors' samples.

Only a few counts were recorded for this clonotype. The J gene is TRBJ2-7, the V gene TRBV9, with D maybe TRBD2 (6 bases). CDR1 is SGDLS and CDR2 is YYNGEE in the germline V gene. V lost 3 bases, J lost 5 bases, and 15 bases lay in between. There are 14 residues in the CDR3. Here the CDR3 DNA reads TGTGCCAGCAGCGCGGGACTCAAAATCGACGAGCAGTACTTC. This gives the protein CASSAGLKIDEQYF.

This clonotype has only a few counts. This sequence joins TRBV29-1 and TRBJ2-5; D remains unclear. V was trimmed by 0 bases and J by 4 bases, leaving 3 bases between them. CDR3 length equals 11 residues. Germline V gene sequence: CDR1 SQVTM, CDR2 ANQGSEA. CDR3 sequence (DNA): TGCAGCGTTGAAGATTTAGAGACCCAGTACTTC. Translation: CSVEDLETQYF.

This clonotype was seen ten or more times. The V and J genes are TRBV29-1 and TRBJ1-2; D gene uncertain. This CDR3 region has 13 residues. Trimming removed 6 bases at V and 3 bases at J, with 14 bases between. Germline CDR1 is SQVTM and CDR2 is ANQGSEA. CDR3 nucleotide sequence: TGCAGCGTGGTTCTACAGCCAGACTATGGCTACACCTTC. It yields the protein CSVVLQPDYGYTF.

This clonotype appeared many times. The rearrangement uses TRBV6-2 or TRBV6-3 and TRBJ2-7; D gene ambiguous. This CDR3 region has 12 residues. Germline CDR1 is MNHEY and CDR2 is SVGEGT. Trimming left V 4 bases short and J 6 bases short, with 10 bases between. CDR3 in amino acids: CASSSVSVEQYF. DNA of the CDR3: TGTGCCAGCAGTTCCGTGTCGGTCGAGCAGTACTTC.

The J gene is TRBJ2-3, the V gene TRBV4-1; weak D call: TRBD1 (6 bases). CDR1 MGHRA and CDR2 YSYEKL come from the germline V gene. Trimming removed 6 bases from V and 2 bases from J, with 15 bases in between. The CDR3 totals 15 residues. In DNA, the CDR3 is TGCGCCAGCAGGCCCGGACAGCTAGCCACAGATACGCAGTATTTT. It yields the protein CASRPGQLATDTQYF.

This clonotype was seen many times. This chain links TRBV14 with TRBJ2-1; 10 positions agree with TRBD2. The CDR3 contains 13 residues. Trimming took 4 bases from V and 8 from J; bases not matched to a gene: 2. Looked up from germline, CDR1 is SGHDN and CDR2 is FVKESK. The CDR3, as DNA: TGTGCCAGCAGCCCGAGCGGGGGGGATGAGCAGTTCTTC. This encodes CASSPSGGDEQFF.

This clonotype was observed many times. This chain uses TRBV7-6 with TRBJ1-6; D unclear. The germline V gene encodes CDR1 SGHVS and CDR2 FNYEAQ. CDR3 size: 14 residues. V was pared by 6 bases and J by 7 bases, with 13 bases between. Here the CDR3 reads CASSSRAGNSPLHF. For the CDR3, the DNA is TGTGCCAGCAGTTCACGGGCCGGAAATTCACCCCTCCACTTT. Together with reference TRBV7-6 and TRBJ1-6, the CDR3 gives the full variable domain: GAGVSQSPRYKVTKRGQDVALRCDPISGHVSLYWYRQALGQGPEFLTYFNYEAQQDKSGLPNDRFSAERPEGSISTLTIQRTEQRDSAMYRCASSSRAGNSPLHFGNGTRLTVT.

This clonotype was seen a handful of times. V usage is TRBV19 and J usage is TRBJ1-5; D remains ambiguous. Trimming left V 4 bases short and J 4 bases short, with 8 bases between. The CDR3 totals 13 residues. Germline values: CDR1 LNHDA, CDR2 SQIVND (reference sequence). CDR3 sequence: CASSRAENQPQHF. In DNA form, the CDR3 reads TGTGCCAGTAGTAGGGCAGAGAATCAGCCCCAGCATTTT.

The chain combines TRBV11-3 with TRBJ2-2, with D unclear. The V end lost 5 bases, the J end lost 8 bases, and 9 bases lay between the germline ends. The germline V gene encodes CDR1 SGHNT and CDR2 YENEEA. CDR3 length equals 12 residues. In DNA form, the CDR3 reads TGTGCCAGCAGCAACGCACCAGGGGAGCTGTTTTTT. Translated: CASSNAPGELFF.

This clonotype was observed many times. The chain employs TRBV4-3 and TRBJ2-1; 7 bases are a match to TRBD2. The V gene end was trimmed by 0 bases and the J gene end by 3 bases; junction bases not matched to a gene: 5. This CDR3 is 16 amino acids long. Germline CDR1 LGHNA, CDR2 YSLEER. The CDR3 DNA follows: TGCGCCAGCAGCCAAGAGGCTAGCGGTTTCTACAATGAGCAGTTCTTC. Amino acids: CASSQEASGFYNEQFF.

This rearrangement joins TRBV28 to TRBJ2-7, with D perhaps TRBD1 (6 bases). CDR3 length equals 12 residues. With 6 bases removed from V and 7 bases from J, the gap between germline ends came to 13 bases. The germline gives CDR1 MDHEN, CDR2 SYDVKM. The CDR3 DNA reads as TGTGCCAGCAGACAGCAGGGGTGGGAGCAGTACTTC. Protein product: CASRQQGWEQYF. Complete variable domain (other parts from reference TRBV28 and TRBJ2-7): DVKVTQSSRYLVKRTGEKVFLECVQDMDHENMFWYRQDPGLGLRLIYFSYDVKMKEKGDIPEGYSVSREKKERFSLILESASTNQTSMYLCASRQQGWEQYFGPGTRLTVT.

This clonotype was observed at least ten times. J is TRBJ2-5 and V is TRBV6-5; TRBD2 matches 12 bases. The V gene's germline CDR1 is MNHEY and CDR2 SVGAGI. The CDR3 length is 17 residues. Germline trimming cut 4 bases from V and 3 bases from J; bases unmatched to any gene: 9. The CDR3: CASSLDGRLAGEETQYF. CDR3 coding DNA: TGTGCCAGCAGTTTGGACGGCCGACTAGCGGGGGAAGAGACCCAGTACTTC.

This clonotype showed up many times. The genes are TRBV4-1 and TRBJ2-1; 11 nucleotides agree with TRBD2. The CDR3 totals 16 residues. V shed 1 base, J shed 9 bases, and the junction held 8 bases outside the gene matches. CDR1 is MGHRA, CDR2 YSYEKL, per germline. CDR3 loop: CASSQGVLAGVGEQFF. CDR3 nucleotides: TGCGCCAGCAGCCAAGGGGTACTAGCGGGGGTAGGTGAGCAGTTCTTC.

This clonotype appeared a few times. The chain combines TRBV6-5 with TRBJ1-2, with 8 bases identical to TRBD1. Germline-derived CDR1 and CDR2 are MNHEY and SVGAGI. V trimming: 2 bases; J trimming: 6 bases; junction bases outside the gene matches: 5. The CDR3 spans 14 residues. The CDR3 sequence is CASSYGQGVDGYTF. The CDR3, as DNA: TGTGCCAGCAGTTACGGACAGGGTGTTGATGGCTACACCTTC.

The chain recombines TRBV7-9 with TRBJ2-7, with TRBD1 matching over 9 bases. Germline CDR1 SEHNR, CDR2 FQNEAQ (reference sequence). With 4 bases clipped from V and 3 bases from J, the junction kept 4 bases outside the gene matches. The CDR3 length is 14 residues. The chain's CDR3 is CASSSGQGFYEQYF. For the CDR3, the DNA is TGTGCCAGCAGCTCAGGACAGGGGTTCTACGAGCAGTACTTC. Using reference TRBV7-9 and TRBJ2-7 for the parts outside the CDR3, the full variable domain is DTGVSQNPRHKITKRGQNVTFRCDPISEHNRLYWYRQTLGQGPEFLTYFQNEAQLEKSRLLSDRFSAERPKGSFSTLEIQRTEQGDSAMYLCASSSGQGFYEQYFGPGTRLTVT.

This clonotype was seen ten or more times. This chain connects TRBV7-2 to TRBJ2-5, with 8 nucleotides matching TRBD1. Germline V gives CDR1 SGHTA, CDR2 FQGNSA. The CDR3 sequence is 15 residues long. V lost 4 bases to trimming and J lost 3 bases; unmatched junction nucleotides: 7. CDR3: CASSSRTGLEETQYF. CDR3 DNA: TGTGCCAGCAGCTCCCGGACAGGGTTGGAAGAGACCCAGTACTTC.

A note on this clonotype: The junction differs from germline at one of its ends, possibly a read error. The V gene is TRBV10-1, the J gene TRBJ2-1, with a possible D match to TRBD2 (5 bases). CDR3 length: 14 residues. From germline, CDR1 is WNHNN and CDR2 SYGVQD (reference sequence). Here the CDR3 reads CVSSEGIGSNEQFF. CDR3 nucleotide sequence: TGCGTCAGCAGTGAGGGAATAGGAAGCAATGAGCAGTTCTTC.

The chain is built from TRBV6-6 and TRBJ2-7; possibly TRBD1 for D (6 bases). Per the germline V gene, CDR1 is MNHNY and CDR2 is SVGAGI (reference sequence). There are 17 residues in the CDR3. Between the trimmed V and J ends, which lost 8 bases and 2 bases, there was a span of 25 bases. The CDR3 coding sequence is TGTGCCAGCGGTGGTCCCGGGACAAGAGGAATCACCTACGAGCAGTACTTC. Encoded protein: CASGGPGTRGITYEQYF.